These 27 T cell receptor beta chains originate from one sample sequenced in a study of spatial heterogeneity in lung cancer. TCRdb re-called the 5' RACE reads with MiXCR, one entry per CDR3 protein. This sample has about 13,000 distinct CDR3 sequences; roughly 5.2% occur once, and the top ten carry about two fifths. Time point defined: sample taken at primary tumor resection. No cells were sorted before sequencing. The whole RNA sequenced was extracted from tumor, nontumor lung or frozen PBMC. The starting material was lung tumor tissue, obtained at surgery. These receptors all stem from a human donor with early-stage non-small cell lung cancer.

As for this clonotype: This beta chain is a stray sequence in a library constructed for alpha chains; its clone size is not meaningful. The chain uses TRBV15 and TRBJ2-3; possible D gene TRBD2, 5 bases. V lost 8 bases and J 4 bases, leaving 7 bases between the germline ends. The germline gives CDR1 LNHNV, CDR2 YYDKDF (reference sequence). The CDR3 has 11 residues. CDR3 sequence: CATSGADTQYF. The CDR3 DNA reads as TGTGCCACCTCCGGGGCAGATACGCAGTATTTT.

This clonotype was found a few times. In a library made to pick up alpha chains, this beta chain is a stray read with a size that means little. The V call is TRBV9, the J call TRBJ2-1; D is possibly TRBD1 or TRBD2 (6 bases each). V was clipped by 0 bases and J by 10 bases, with 20 bases between them. This CDR3 region has 16 residues. Germline V gene sequence: CDR1 SGDLS, CDR2 YYNGEE. The CDR3: CASSVEGSGAPWEQFF. The CDR3 DNA is TGTGCCAGCAGCGTAGAGGGCTCGGGGGCCCCCTGGGAGCAGTTCTTC.

This clonotype was detected many times. Since the library was made to target alpha chains, this beta chain is a stray read and its abundance is not meaningful. The V and J genes are TRBV30 and TRBJ2-3, with 7 bases identical to TRBD1. The trim removed 5 bases at V and 1 base at J, leaving 6 bases unmatched. The CDR3 contains 14 residues. CDR1 is GTSNPN, CDR2 SVGIG, per germline (reference sequence). CDR3 residues: CAWAWDRGTDTQYF. Here the CDR3 DNA reads TGTGCCTGGGCCTGGGACAGAGGCACAGATACGCAGTATTTT.

This clonotype appeared many times. The library was designed around alpha chains, so this beta chain is a stray read whose abundance carries little weight. The chain recombines TRBV20-1 with TRBJ2-1, with no clear D. Looked up from germline, CDR1 is DFQATT and CDR2 is SNEGSKA (reference sequence). Between the trimmed V and J ends, which lost 6 bases and 3 bases, there was a span of 6 bases. There are 11 residues in the CDR3. CDR3 sequence reads: CSARIYNEQFF. The CDR3 bases are TGCAGTGCCAGAATCTACAATGAGCAGTTCTTC.

This clonotype was detected ten times or more. Since it is a stray read in a library aimed at alpha chains, this beta chain has a size that is not meaningful. The J gene is TRBJ1-4, the V gene TRBV5-5; 7 positions match TRBD1. J gave up 8 bases and V 5 bases, and 9 bases lay outside the gene matches. The CDR3 is made up of 14 amino acids. The germline V gene has CDR1 SGHKS and CDR2 YYEKEE (reference sequence). CDR3 residues: CASSYGQVSEKLFF. Here the CDR3 DNA reads TGTGCCAGCAGTTATGGACAGGTCAGCGAAAAACTGTTTTTT.

This clonotype has ten or more counts. Since it is a stray read in a library aimed at alpha chains, this beta chain has a size that is not meaningful. The J gene is TRBJ2-1, the V gene TRBV20-1, with TRBD1 as a possible D gene (6 bases). The ends were cut back, 5 bases at V and 10 bases at J, with 21 bases in the middle. CDR1 is DFQATT, CDR2 SNEGSKA, per germline (reference sequence). The length of the CDR3 is 14 residues. CDR3 amino acids: CSAPRSWGPKEQFF. The CDR3 nucleotides are TGCAGTGCTCCTCGATCCTGGGGGCCTAAGGAGCAGTTCTTC.

This clonotype was recorded many times. This beta chain is an unintended read in a library built for alpha chains; its size means little. DNA of the CDR3: TGTGCCAGCAGAAAAGGGGGGACTAGTGCCAATGAGCAGTTCTTC. Its protein product is CASRKGGTSANEQFF. The V and J genes are TRBV6-6 and TRBJ2-1, with 8 positions matching TRBD2. J was trimmed by 6 bases and V by 6 bases; bases with no gene match: 10. CDR1 is MNHNY and CDR2 is SVGAGI in the germline V gene (reference sequence). This CDR3 region has 15 residues.

This clonotype has ten or more counts. Since it is a stray read in a library aimed at alpha chains, this beta chain has a size that is not meaningful. The CDR3 DNA follows: TGCGCCAGCAGATCTAGCGGTATCGACACCGGGGAGCTGTTTTTT. As protein: CASRSSGIDTGELFF. The V and J genes are TRBV5-1 and TRBJ2-2; 7 positions match TRBD2. The CDR3 is 15 residues long. Trimming at V came to 5 bases and at J to 3 bases, leaving 7 bases not matched to a gene. Germline CDR1 and CDR2: SGHRS and YFSETQ. Variable domain in full (rest from reference TRBV5-1 and TRBJ2-2): KAGVTQTPRYLIKTRGQQVTLSCSPISGHRSVSWYQQTPGQGLQFLFEYFSETQRNKGNFPGRFSGRQFSNSRSEMNVSTLELGDSALYLCASRSSGIDTGELFFGEGSRLTVL.

This clonotype was counted ten times or more. Found in a library prepared for alpha chains, this beta chain is an off-target read, and its abundance has little meaning. The chain combines TRBV3-1 with TRBJ2-5, with D hard to call. Germline values: CDR1 LGHDT, CDR2 YNNKEL (reference sequence). With 0 bases removed from V and 7 bases from J, the gap between germline ends came to 0 bases. CDR3 length equals 10 residues. CDR3 in amino acids: CASSQETQYF. The CDR3 DNA follows: TGTGCCAGCAGCCAAGAGACCCAGTACTTC.

This clonotype was observed at least ten times. This beta chain appears as a stray read in a library generated for alpha chains; its size is not informative. The CDR3, as DNA: TGCAGCGTTGTAACAGGAAGAAACATTCAGTACTTC. It is translated as CSVVTGRNIQYF. The V gene is TRBV29-1, the J gene TRBJ2-4; a weak D match, TRBD1 (5 bases). The V end was cut by 4 bases, the J end by 6 bases, with 10 bases between. Germline V gene lookup returns CDR1 SQVTM and CDR2 ANQGSEA. The CDR3 contains 12 residues.

Worth noting for this clonotype: The library was designed around alpha chains, so this beta chain is a stray read whose abundance carries little weight. The chain is built from TRBV11-1 and TRBJ2-3; a weak D match, TRBD2 (6 bases). V was clipped by 3 bases and J by 0 bases, with 13 bases between them. Germline CDR1 SGHAT, CDR2 FQDESV (reference sequence). The CDR3 consists of 16 residues. CDR3 amino acids: CASSLYGSRSTDTQYF. The CDR3 DNA sequence: TGTGCCAGCAGCTTGTACGGGAGTCGGAGCACAGATACGCAGTATTTT.

This clonotype was observed at least ten times. This beta chain turned up in a library designed for alpha chains; as an off-target read, its abundance says little. The genes are TRBV7-2 and TRBJ2-5, with D maybe TRBD1 (6 bases). CDR1 SGHTA and CDR2 FQGNSA come from the germline V gene. V shed 5 bases and J shed 4 bases, with 14 bases lying between them. The CDR3 has 14 residues. Here the CDR3 reads CASSGYGRGETQYF. DNA of the CDR3: TGTGCCAGCAGCGGATACGGCAGGGGAGAGACCCAGTACTTC.

There are a few counts of this clonotype. This beta chain came through as a stray read in a library set up for alpha chains, and its size says little. V gene TRBV20-1 combines with J gene TRBJ1-2; TRBD1 matches 7 bases. V lost 4 bases and J lost 3; bases outside the gene matches: 8. The CDR3 has 14 residues. CDR1 is DFQATT, CDR2 SNEGSKA, per germline (reference sequence). CDR3 loop: CSATRQGADYGYTF. As DNA, the CDR3 is TGCAGTGCTACGAGACAGGGCGCGGACTATGGCTACACCTTC.

This clonotype was observed at least ten times. Because this beta chain is a stray read in a library intended to capture alpha chains, its abundance should not be given much weight. The chain couples TRBV25-1 to TRBJ2-1; TRBD2 matches 7 bases. The CDR3 has 15 amino acids. The junction had 12 bases not matched to a gene; V was cut back by 8 bases and J by 5 bases. The germline gives CDR1 MGHDK, CDR2 SYGVNS. Written as DNA, the CDR3 is TGTGCCAGCGGGGGGGACTGGCCTCCCCACAATGAGCAGTTCTTC. Its protein is CASGGDWPPHNEQFF.

This clonotype has a count of ten or more. Because the library targeted alpha chains, this beta chain is an off-target read whose size means little. The rearrangement joins TRBV7-3 to TRBJ2-2; TRBD2 aligns across 9 bases. With 2 bases clipped from V and 2 bases from J, the junction kept 3 bases outside the gene matches. This CDR3 comprises 16 residues. Germline V CDR1 and CDR2: SGHTA, FQGTGA. The CDR3, as DNA: TGTGCCAGCAGCTTACATAGCGGGGGCAACACCGGGGAGCTGTTTTTT. Encoded protein: CASSLHSGGNTGELFF.

Points on this clonotype: Because this beta chain is a stray read in a library intended to capture alpha chains, its abundance should not be given much weight. The gene calls are TRBV6-5 and TRBJ1-2; TRBD1 is a possible D gene (5 bases). Trimming stripped 3 bases from V and 0 bases from J, with 11 bases between. CDR3 length: 15 residues. CDR1 and CDR2 (germline): MNHEY, SVGAGI. DNA for the CDR3: TGTGCCAGCAGTTATGGGGGTGTGACTAACTATGGCTACACCTTC. The encoded protein is CASSYGGVTNYGYTF.

In its sample, this clonotype was seen many times. Because the library targeted alpha chains, this beta chain is an off-target read whose size means little. The chain employs TRBV11-2 and TRBJ1-5; weak D call: TRBD1 (5 bases). The V end was cut by 5 bases, the J end by 3 bases, with 14 bases between. Germline CDR1 and CDR2: SGHAT and FQNNGV. This CDR3 spans 15 amino acids. CDR3 in amino acids: CASSREWGNNQPQHF. The CDR3 region has the DNA TGTGCCAGCAGCCGGGAATGGGGGAACAATCAGCCCCAGCATTTT. Full variable domain (remainder filled in from reference TRBV11-2 and TRBJ1-5): EAGVAQSPRYKIIEKRQSVAFWCNPISGHATLYWYQQILGQGPKLLIQFQNNGVVDDSQLPKDRFSAERLKGVDSTLKIQPAKLEDSAVYLCASSREWGNNQPQHFGDGTRLSIL.

This clonotype was observed many times. This beta chain was picked up by a library intended for alpha chains and is off target, so its count carries little meaning. The V call is TRBV2, the J call TRBJ2-7, with a weak D call TRBD1 (6 bases). The CDR3 sequence is 14 residues long. V was pared by 4 bases and J by 2 bases, with 12 bases between. Germline V gene data show CDR1 as SNHLY and CDR2 as FYNNEI. The CDR3 bases are TGTGCCAGCAGTGTCTCTGGGGGCGCCTACGAGCAGTACTTC. As protein: CASSVSGGAYEQYF.

This clonotype was seen at least ten times. A library prepared for alpha chains yielded this beta chain as an off-target read; its size is of little meaning. The chain employs TRBV7-2 and TRBJ2-5; maybe TRBD2 (7 bases). Deletions cut 5 bases from V and 7 bases from J, with 23 bases between. This CDR3 has 16 amino acids. Per germline, CDR1 SGHTA and CDR2 FQGNSA. The CDR3 nucleotides are TGTGCCAGCAGCCCAACCCATCTGGGGGGGGGCGGGACCCAGTACTTC. As protein: CASSPTHLGGGGTQYF.

This clonotype appeared a single time. A much larger clone lies a single base off, so this may be a read error. Since the library was made to target alpha chains, this beta chain is a stray read and its abundance is not meaningful. The chain links TRBV7-8 to TRBJ2-7; possible D gene TRBD1, 6 bases. CDR1 and CDR2 from the germline V gene are SGHVS and FQNEAQ. Trimming took 4 bases from V and 3 from J, leaving 13 bases between them. The CDR3 consists of 14 residues. The CDR3 region has the DNA TGTGCCAGCAGCTCATACAGGGTTTACTACGAGCAGTACGTC. This sequence encodes CASSSYRVYYEQYV.

This clonotype was observed many times. This beta chain appears as a stray read in a library generated for alpha chains; its size is not informative. V and J are TRBV7-8 and TRBJ2-3; D gene ambiguous. This CDR3 spans 16 amino acids. Between the trimmed V and J ends, which lost 4 bases and 0 bases, there was a span of 14 bases. From germline, CDR1 is SGHVS and CDR2 FQNEAQ. The CDR3 region has the DNA TGTGCCAGCAGCTATAGGCGGTCCTCTAGCACAGATACGCAGTATTTT. Its protein is CASSYRRSSSTDTQYF.

This clonotype was picked up many times. This beta chain turned up in a library designed for alpha chains; as an off-target read, its abundance says little. This chain uses TRBV12-3 or TRBV12-4 with TRBJ1-2; D call uncertain. V gave up 1 base and J gave up 4 bases, with 10 bases separating them. This CDR3 has 14 residues. DNA of the CDR3: TGTGCCAGCAGTTTAGGCCGGACTGGCTATGGCTACACCTTC. It yields the protein CASSLGRTGYGYTF.

This clonotype was counted many times. As an off-target read in a library built for alpha chains, this beta chain has a frequency of little significance. This CDR3 is CASSLAGGSDRYV. Written as DNA, the CDR3 is TGCGCCAGCAGCCTAGCGGGAGGTAGCGATCGGTACGTC. The V call is TRBV5-1, the J call TRBJ2-7; 11 nucleotides agree with TRBD2. V lost 4 bases to trimming and J lost 12 bases; unmatched junction nucleotides: 9. CDR1 is SGHRS, CDR2 YFSETQ, per germline. This CDR3 is 13 amino acids long.

This clonotype was detected ten times or more. This beta chain lies outside the target of a library built for alpha chains; its clone size means little. The chain is built from TRBV11-2 and TRBJ2-7, with TRBD1 matching 8 bases. Per germline, CDR1 SGHAT and CDR2 FQNNGV. The CDR3 spans 15 residues. With V trimmed by 5 bases and J by 7 bases, 13 bases remained unmatched. In nucleotides, the CDR3 is TGTGCCAGCAGCCCGATGGGACAGGCAATAGGGGAGCAGTACTTC. Translating gives CASSPMGQAIGEQYF. Full variable domain (remainder filled in from reference TRBV11-2 and TRBJ2-7): EAGVAQSPRYKIIEKRQSVAFWCNPISGHATLYWYQQILGQGPKLLIQFQNNGVVDDSQLPKDRFSAERLKGVDSTLKIQPAKLEDSAVYLCASSPMGQAIGEQYFGPGTRLTVT.

This clonotype appeared a few times. Being off target in a library aimed at alpha chains, this beta chain has a size of little meaning. The chain has TRBV27 and TRBJ1-2, with 8 positions matching TRBD1. Germline CDR1 reads MNHEY; CDR2 reads SMNVEV (reference sequence). The CDR3 contains 13 residues. V lost 5 bases, J lost 8 bases, and 7 bases stayed unmatched. CDR3 in amino acids: CASSRGQVGGYTF. The DNA of the CDR3 is TGTGCCAGCAGTCGGGGACAGGTTGGAGGCTACACCTTC.

This clonotype was counted at least ten times. As an off-target read in a library built for alpha chains, this beta chain has a frequency of little significance. The rearrangement links TRBV18 to TRBJ2-3; 8 bases line up with TRBD1. V shed 1 base and J 4 bases; nucleotides not matched to a gene: 4. This CDR3 comprises 15 residues. Looked up from germline, CDR1 is KGHSH and CDR2 is LQKENI. This CDR3 is CASSPLLRGPDTQYF. The CDR3 DNA follows: TGTGCCAGCTCACCACTTCTCAGGGGGCCAGATACGCAGTATTTT.

Many counts were recorded for this clonotype. A library made for alpha chains picked up this beta chain off target, so its size means little. The chain couples TRBV29-1 to TRBJ1-1, with D tentatively TRBD1 (5 bases). CDR1 is SQVTM and CDR2 is ANQGSEA in the germline V gene. V was clipped by 1 base and J by 6 bases, with 6 bases between them. This CDR3 is 11 amino acids long. CDR3 protein: CSVEGGAEAFF. As DNA, the CDR3 is TGCAGCGTTGAAGGGGGGGCTGAAGCTTTCTTT.